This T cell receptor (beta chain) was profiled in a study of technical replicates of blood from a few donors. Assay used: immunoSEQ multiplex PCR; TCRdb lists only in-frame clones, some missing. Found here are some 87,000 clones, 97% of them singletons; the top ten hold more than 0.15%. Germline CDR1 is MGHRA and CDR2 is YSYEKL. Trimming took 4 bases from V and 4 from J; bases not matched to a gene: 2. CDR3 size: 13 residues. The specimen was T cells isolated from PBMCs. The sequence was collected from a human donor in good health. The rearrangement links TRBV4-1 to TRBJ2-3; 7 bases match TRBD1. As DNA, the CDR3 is TGCGCCAGCAGCCGGACAGGCCCAGATACGCAGTATTTT. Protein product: CASSRTGPDTQYF.